A selection of T cell receptor beta chains follows, all from one sample in a study of Ad26.COV2.S vaccination and SARS-CoV-2 variants. Clones were sequenced by immunoSEQ multiplex PCR, and TCRdb holds only the in-frame ones, with some missing. The data show 350,000 to 450,000 clones, under 90% seen once. Source: peripheral blood, taken in a trial of Ad26.COV2.S vaccine versus placebo. The receptors derive from a person between 18 and 65 years old who received the Ad26.COV2.S COVID-19 vaccine or a placebo. Each CDR3 is given with its conserved first and last residue. Each record gives: D gene, clone size, J gene, V gene, CDR3 DNA, CDR3 protein. D genes are given only for firm matches. Clone size is not always given. Where it is, it says once, few, many or a class for expanded clones.

D gene: NA; clone size: NA; J gene: TRBJ2-3; V gene: TRBV30; CDR3 DNA: TGTGCCTGGAGTATAAGTTTATCTGATACGCAGTATTTT; CDR3 protein: CAWSISLSDTQYF
D gene: NA; clone size: NA; J gene: TRBJ2-7; V gene: TRBV9; CDR3 DNA: TGTGCCAGCAGCGTATTCGGATCCCAGGAGGAGCAGTACTTC; CDR3 protein: CASSVFGSQEEQYF
D gene: NA; clone size: NA; J gene: TRBJ1-2; V gene: TRBV12-3/TRBV12-4; CDR3 DNA: TGTGCCAGCAGCCCGACGGATAACTATGGCTACACCTTC; CDR3 protein: CASSPTDNYGYTF
D gene: NA; clone size: NA; J gene: TRBJ2-7; V gene: TRBV12-3/TRBV12-4; CDR3 DNA: TGTGCCAGCAGCCCGCCTGTCCCGATCGAGCAGTACTTC; CDR3 protein: CASSPPVPIEQYF
D gene: NA; clone size: NA; J gene: TRBJ2-5; V gene: TRBV7-9; CDR3 DNA: TGTGCCAGCAGCTTAGGCCTCACGGAGACCCAGTACTTC; CDR3 protein: CASSLGLTETQYF
D gene: NA; clone size: NA; J gene: TRBJ2-3; V gene: TRBV7-9; CDR3 DNA: TGTGCCAGCAGCTTACAGGGAGGGGGACCCAAGGGAGATACGCAGTATTTT; CDR3 protein: CASSLQGGGPKGDTQYF
D gene: TRBD1; clone size: NA; J gene: TRBJ1-1; V gene: TRBV27; CDR3 DNA: TGTGCCCCTTATTACACAGGGGCCCGCACTGAAGCTTTCTTT; CDR3 protein: CAPYYTGARTEAFF
D gene: NA; clone size: once; J gene: TRBJ2-5; V gene: TRBV18; CDR3 DNA: TGTGCCAGCTCACCAGCCCCCCGCAGACAAGAGACCCAGTACTTC; CDR3 protein: CASSPAPRRQETQYF
D gene: NA; clone size: NA; J gene: TRBJ1-5; V gene: TRBV27; CDR3 DNA: TGTGCCAGCAGCGGCGTCAATAGCAATCAGCCCCAGCATTTT; CDR3 protein: CASSGVNSNQPQHF
D gene: NA; clone size: NA; J gene: TRBJ1-2; V gene: TRBV6-5; CDR3 DNA: TGTGCCAGCAGTTACAGGGGATTGGGCTACACCTTC; CDR3 protein: CASSYRGLGYTF
D gene: TRBD2; clone size: NA; J gene: TRBJ2-7; V gene: TRBV11-2; CDR3 DNA: TGTGCCAGCAGCCGGGCGGGGGGCTTTGACGAGCAGTACTTC; CDR3 protein: CASSRAGGFDEQYF
D gene: NA; clone size: NA; J gene: TRBJ2-4; V gene: TRBV5-6; CDR3 DNA: TGTGCCAGCAGCTTGGTGGCGGCAGGTATAGCCAAAAACATTCAGTACTTC; CDR3 protein: CASSLVAAGIAKNIQYF
D gene: NA; clone size: once; J gene: TRBJ1-4; V gene: TRBV10-2; CDR3 DNA: TGCGCCAGCAGTGAGTCCTGGGGAACGGGGGAAAAACTGTTTTTT; CDR3 protein: CASSESWGTGEKLFF
D gene: TRBD2; clone size: NA; J gene: TRBJ2-5; V gene: TRBV30; CDR3 DNA: TGTGCCTGGGAGACTAGCGGGACTGAGACCCAGTACTTC; CDR3 protein: CAWETSGTETQYF
D gene: TRBD1; clone size: NA; J gene: TRBJ1-1; V gene: TRBV6-2/TRBV6-3; CDR3 DNA: TGTGCCAGCAGTTTACAGGGGCAGAACACTGAAGCTTTCTTT; CDR3 protein: CASSLQGQNTEAFF
D gene: NA; clone size: NA; J gene: TRBJ2-2; V gene: TRBV27; CDR3 DNA: TGTGCCAGCAGTTCCCACCCGAGGCCGAACACCGGGGAGCTGTTTTTT; CDR3 protein: CASSSHPRPNTGELFF
D gene: NA; clone size: NA; J gene: TRBJ2-3; V gene: TRBV5-6; CDR3 DNA: TGTGCCAGCAGGGCCTGGGGGGGCACAGATACGCAGTATTTT; CDR3 protein: CASRAWGGTDTQYF
D gene: NA; clone size: NA; J gene: TRBJ1-1; V gene: TRBV7-6; CDR3 DNA: TGTGCCAGCAGAGATACCACCCGGGGAGGCACTGAAGCTTTCTTT; CDR3 protein: CASRDTTRGGTEAFF